This TCR beta chain is drawn from a study of OX40 agonist ivuxolimab in advanced cancers. Assay used: immunoSEQ multiplex PCR; TCRdb lists only in-frame clones, some missing. The repertoire holds tens of thousands of clones, with 80% as singletons. CDR1 MNHEY and CDR2 SVGAGI come from the germline V gene. Trimming cost V 6 bases and J 5 bases, with 11 bases left between them. The CDR3 extends over 13 amino acids. This rearrangement joins TRBV6-5 to TRBJ2-1; D ambiguous. Source: CD4+ or CD8+ T cells sorted from blood, taken in a trial of the OX40 agonist ivuxolimab. The clonotype comes from an adult with an advanced solid tumor such as melanoma, head and neck, liver or kidney cancer. The CDR3 DNA is TGTGCCAGCAGCAGCTACAAGAACAATGAGCAGTTCTTC. This codes for CASSSYKNNEQFF.